One sample yielded the 9 T cell receptor beta chains listed below, sequenced in a study of T cells in Graves' hyperthyroidism and ophthalmopathy. RNA transcripts yielded amplified TCR beta CDR3 regions. A first-round RT-PCR of the TCR CDR3 used the HTBI primer set. MiXCR was run by TCRdb on the multiplex PCR reads, yielding one entry per CDR3 protein. The sample shows about 260,000 distinct CDR3 sequences, approximately 23% of them seen only once. Sequencing was carried out using blood. The receptors were gathered from a man between 25 and 39 years old with Graves' ophthalmopathy.

As regards this clonotype: The junction does not match germline at one end; this may be a read error. V is TRBV7-9 and J is TRBJ2-3, with 10 bases matching TRBD2. CDR3 length: 16 residues. Per the germline V gene, CDR1 is SEHNR and CDR2 is FQNEAQ (reference sequence). The CDR3 DNA reads TGTGCCAGCGGCTTTTCTTTAGCGGGGGGTCCCGATACGCAGTATTTT. It encodes CASGFSLAGGPDTQYF.

CDR3 DNA: TGTGCCAGCAGCCAAGGTGGAGGGGAGTACGAGCAGTACTTC. Protein: CASSQGGGEYEQYF. This sequence joins TRBV3-1 and TRBJ2-7; D is perhaps TRBD2 (6 bases). The CDR3 sequence is 14 residues long. Per the germline V gene, CDR1 is LGHDT and CDR2 is YNNKEL (reference sequence). The V gene lost 1 base and the J gene lost 4 bases, with 11 bases spanning the gap.

This clonotype was observed at least ten times. This chain uses TRBV7-9 with TRBJ1-5; TRBD1 agrees at 9 bases. There are 14 residues in the CDR3. J lost 6 bases, V lost 1 base, and 1 base had no gene match. Germline V gives CDR1 SEHNR, CDR2 FQNEAQ (reference sequence). CDR3 coding DNA: TGTGCCAGCAGCTTAGGGACAGGGGTTCAGCCCCAGCATTTT. Protein product: CASSLGTGVQPQHF.

This clonotype was picked up many times. The V and J genes are TRBV5-1 and TRBJ1-1; D gene unclear. Trimming removed 1 base from V and 0 bases from J, with 7 bases in between. CDR1 is SGHRS, CDR2 YFSETQ, per germline. The CDR3 has 14 residues. CDR3 sequence (DNA): TGCGCCAGCAGCTTGACCAGCATGAACACTGAAGCTTTCTTT. Its translation is CASSLTSMNTEAFF.

The V and J genes are TRBV28 and TRBJ1-3; 10 bases fit TRBD1. The J segment lost 0 bases and the V segment lost 3 bases, leaving 5 bases of the junction unmatched. Germline-derived CDR1 and CDR2 are MDHEN and SYDVKM. The CDR3 loop spans 17 amino acids. CDR3 loop: CASSLARTGGSGNTIYF. In nucleotides, the CDR3 is TGTGCCAGCAGTTTGGCTAGGACAGGGGGCTCTGGAAACACCATATATTTT.

This clonotype came up a few times. The V gene is TRBV7-9, the J gene TRBJ2-5; no clear D gene. Germline loops: CDR1 SEHNR, CDR2 FQNEAQ (reference sequence). The germline V and J ends were trimmed by 5 bases and 4 bases, with 11 bases remaining between them. The CDR3 has 13 amino acids. The CDR3 is CASSRSERETQYF. The DNA of the CDR3 is TGTGCCAGCAGCCGATCAGAGCGAGAGACCCAGTACTTC.

The chain carries TRBV20-1 and TRBJ2-5; tentatively, D is TRBD2 (5 bases). The germline V gene encodes CDR1 DFQATT and CDR2 SNEGSKA (reference sequence). Trimming shortened V by 2 bases and J by 4 bases, and 17 bases separated the two germline ends. The CDR3 is made up of 15 amino acids. The chain's CDR3 is CSARKNSGWRETQYF. The CDR3 region has the DNA TGCAGTGCTAGAAAAAACAGCGGTTGGCGAGAGACCCAGTACTTC.

This clonotype was seen a few times. This sequence joins TRBV4-1 and TRBJ2-1; D unresolved. V was shortened by 1 base and J by 15 bases, with 13 bases between the two germline ends. The CDR3 loop spans 12 amino acids. The germline gives CDR1 MGHRA, CDR2 YSYEKL. The CDR3 DNA reads TGCGCCAGCAGCCAAGTTGCCGACCCGCCGTTCTTC. This encodes CASSQVADPPFF.

This clonotype was seen a handful of times. One junction end disagrees with the germline gene, perhaps due to a read error. V gene TRBV6-2 or TRBV6-3 combines with J gene TRBJ2-1, with 13 bases lining up with TRBD2. Looked up from germline, CDR1 is MNHEY and CDR2 is SVGEGT. This CDR3 contains 16 residues. The CDR3 region is CASSRRLAGGINEQLF. The CDR3 region has the DNA TGTGCCAGCAGTCGAAGACTAGCGGGAGGTATCAATGAGCAGCTCTTC.